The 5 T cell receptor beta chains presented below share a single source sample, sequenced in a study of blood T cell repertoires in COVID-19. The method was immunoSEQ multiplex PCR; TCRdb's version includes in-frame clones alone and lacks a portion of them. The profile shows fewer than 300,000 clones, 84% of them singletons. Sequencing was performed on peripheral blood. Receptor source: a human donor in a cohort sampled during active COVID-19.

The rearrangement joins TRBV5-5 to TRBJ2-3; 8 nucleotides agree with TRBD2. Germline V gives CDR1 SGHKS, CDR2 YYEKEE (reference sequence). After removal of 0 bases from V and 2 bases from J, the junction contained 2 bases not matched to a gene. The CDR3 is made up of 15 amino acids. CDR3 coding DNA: TGTGCCAGCAGCTTGGGACTAGCGCACACAGATACGCAGTATTTT. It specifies CASSLGLAHTDTQYF. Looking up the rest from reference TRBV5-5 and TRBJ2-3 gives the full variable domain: DAGVTQSPTHLIKTRGQQVTLRCSPISGHKSVSWYQQVLGQGPQFIFQYYEKEERGRGNFPDRFSARQFPNYSSELNVNALLLGDSALYLCASSLGLAHTDTQYFGPGTRLTVL.

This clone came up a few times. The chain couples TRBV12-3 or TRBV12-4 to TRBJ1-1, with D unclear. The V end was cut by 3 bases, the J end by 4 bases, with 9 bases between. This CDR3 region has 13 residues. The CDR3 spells CASSFGSGTEAFF. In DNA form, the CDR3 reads TGTGCCAGCAGTTTCGGTTCGGGCACTGAAGCTTTCTTT.

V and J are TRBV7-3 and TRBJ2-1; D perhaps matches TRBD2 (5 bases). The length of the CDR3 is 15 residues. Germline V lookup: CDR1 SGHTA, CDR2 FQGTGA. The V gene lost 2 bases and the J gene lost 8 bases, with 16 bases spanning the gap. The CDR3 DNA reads TGTGCCAGCAGCTTATCCGGGGTGGTGTCGGATGAGCAGTTCTTC. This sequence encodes CASSLSGVVSDEQFF.

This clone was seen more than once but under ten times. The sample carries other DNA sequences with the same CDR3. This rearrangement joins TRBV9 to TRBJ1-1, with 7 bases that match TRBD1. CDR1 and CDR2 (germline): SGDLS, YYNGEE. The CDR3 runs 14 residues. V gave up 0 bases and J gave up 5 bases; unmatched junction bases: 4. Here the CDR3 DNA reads TGTGCCAGCAGCGTAGTAGGGGGCGGTACTGAAGCTTTCTTT. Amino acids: CASSVVGGGTEAFF.

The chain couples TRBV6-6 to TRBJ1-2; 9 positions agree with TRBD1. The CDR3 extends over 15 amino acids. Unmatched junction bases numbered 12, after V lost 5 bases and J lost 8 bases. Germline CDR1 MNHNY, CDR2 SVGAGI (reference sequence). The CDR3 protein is CASSDRQGGLEGYTF. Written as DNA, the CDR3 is TGTGCCAGCAGTGACAGACAGGGGGGACTGGAGGGCTACACCTTC.